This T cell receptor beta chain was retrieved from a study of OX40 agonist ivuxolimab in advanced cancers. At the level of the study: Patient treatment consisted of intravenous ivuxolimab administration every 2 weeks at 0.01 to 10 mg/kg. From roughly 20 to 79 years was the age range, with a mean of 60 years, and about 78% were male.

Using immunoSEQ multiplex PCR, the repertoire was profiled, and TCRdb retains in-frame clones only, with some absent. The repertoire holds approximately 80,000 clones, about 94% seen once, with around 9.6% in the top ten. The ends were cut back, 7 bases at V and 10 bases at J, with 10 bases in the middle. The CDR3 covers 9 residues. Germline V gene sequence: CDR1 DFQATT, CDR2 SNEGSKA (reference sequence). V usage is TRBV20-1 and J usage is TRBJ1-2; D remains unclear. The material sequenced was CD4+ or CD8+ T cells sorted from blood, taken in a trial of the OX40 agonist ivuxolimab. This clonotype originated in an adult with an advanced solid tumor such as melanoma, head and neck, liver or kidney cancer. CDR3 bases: TGCAGTGTCGCGCCTGACTACACCTTC. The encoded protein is CSVAPDYTF.